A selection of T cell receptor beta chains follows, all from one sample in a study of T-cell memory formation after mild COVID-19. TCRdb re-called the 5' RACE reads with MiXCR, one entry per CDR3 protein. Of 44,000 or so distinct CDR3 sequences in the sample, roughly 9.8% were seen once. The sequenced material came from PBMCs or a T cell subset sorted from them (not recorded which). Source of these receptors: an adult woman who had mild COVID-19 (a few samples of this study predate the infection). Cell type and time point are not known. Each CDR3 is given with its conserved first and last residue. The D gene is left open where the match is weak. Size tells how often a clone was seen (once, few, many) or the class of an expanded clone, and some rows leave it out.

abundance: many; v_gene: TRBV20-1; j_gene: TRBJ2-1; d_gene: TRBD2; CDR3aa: CSARDSSSGRAGYNEQFF; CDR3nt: TGCAGTGCTAGAGATAGCTCTAGCGGGAGGGCCGGATACAATGAGCAGTTCTTC
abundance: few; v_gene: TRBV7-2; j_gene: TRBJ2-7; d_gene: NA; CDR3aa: CASSHQLSSYEQYF; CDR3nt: TGTGCCAGCAGCCATCAGCTAAGCTCCTACGAGCAGTACTTC
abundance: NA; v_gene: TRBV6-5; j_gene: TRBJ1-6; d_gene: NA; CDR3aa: CASSSRGPDSPLHF; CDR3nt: TGTGCCAGCAGTTCCAGGGGTCCCGATTCACCCCTCCACTTT
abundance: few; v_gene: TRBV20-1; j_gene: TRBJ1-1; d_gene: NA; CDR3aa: CSAPPAGRTMYTEAFF; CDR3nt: TGCAGTGCCCCCCCGGCAGGGCGGACAATGTACACTGAAGCTTTCTTT
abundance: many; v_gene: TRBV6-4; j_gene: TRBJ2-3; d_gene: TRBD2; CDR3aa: CASSDSTSGAQYF; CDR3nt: TGTGCCAGCAGTGACTCGACTAGCGGGGCGCAGTATTTT
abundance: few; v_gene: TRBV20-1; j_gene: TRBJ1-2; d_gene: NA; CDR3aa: CSARVPGNGYTF; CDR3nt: TGCAGTGCTAGAGTTCCAGGGAATGGCTACACCTTC
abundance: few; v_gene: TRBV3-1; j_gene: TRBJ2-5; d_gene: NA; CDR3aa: CASSPDGGLTETQYF; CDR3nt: TGTGCCAGCAGCCCCGACGGGGGGCTAACGGAGACCCAGTACTTC
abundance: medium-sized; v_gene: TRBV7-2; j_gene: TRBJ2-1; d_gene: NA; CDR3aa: CASSVPPNSYNEQFF; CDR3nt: TGTGCCAGCAGCGTTCCCCCGAACTCCTACAATGAGCAGTTCTTC
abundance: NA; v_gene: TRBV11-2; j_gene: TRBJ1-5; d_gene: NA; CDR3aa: CASSSYGQSNQPQHF; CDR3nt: TGTGCCAGCAGCTCCTACGGACAGTCCAATCAGCCCCAGCATTTT
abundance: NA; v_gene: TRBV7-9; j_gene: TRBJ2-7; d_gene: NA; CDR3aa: CASSVQGMGSLGQYF; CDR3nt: TGTGCCAGCAGCGTGCAGGGGATGGGGTCCCTCGGGCAGTACTTC
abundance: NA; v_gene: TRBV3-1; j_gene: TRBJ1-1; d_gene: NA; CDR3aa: CASSQDLKGSEAFF; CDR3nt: TGTGCCAGCAGCCAAGATTTAAAAGGGTCTGAAGCTTTCTTT
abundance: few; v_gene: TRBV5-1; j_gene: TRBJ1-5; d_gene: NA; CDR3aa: CASSLGAGGQPQHF; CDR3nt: TGCGCCAGCAGCTTGGGGGCGGGAGGCCAGCCCCAGCATTTT
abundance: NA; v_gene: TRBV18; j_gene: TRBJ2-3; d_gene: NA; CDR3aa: CASTISGTSTDTQYF; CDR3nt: TGTGCCAGCACAATTAGCGGAACCAGCACAGATACGCAGTATTTT
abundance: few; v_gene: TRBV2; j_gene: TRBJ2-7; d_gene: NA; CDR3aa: CASRPRVGGAYEQYF; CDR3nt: TGTGCCAGCAGGCCGCGGGTAGGGGGGGCCTACGAGCAGTACTTC
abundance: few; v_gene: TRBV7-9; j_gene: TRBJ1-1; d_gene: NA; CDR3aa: CASSPPGPGAEAFF; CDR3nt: TGTGCCAGCAGCCCACCGGGACCTGGCGCTGAAGCTTTCTTT
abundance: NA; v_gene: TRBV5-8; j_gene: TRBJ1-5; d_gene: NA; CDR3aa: CASSLGAGEYQPQHF; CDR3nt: TGTGCCAGCAGCTTGGGCGCAGGGGAGTATCAGCCCCAGCATTTT
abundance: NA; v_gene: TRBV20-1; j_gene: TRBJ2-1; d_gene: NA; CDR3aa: CSARARWGSYNEQFF; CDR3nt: TGCAGTGCTAGAGCGAGGTGGGGGTCCTACAATGAGCAGTTCTTC
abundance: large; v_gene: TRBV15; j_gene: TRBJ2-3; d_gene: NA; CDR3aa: CATSRDRVDTQYF; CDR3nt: TGTGCCACCAGCAGAGATAGGGTAGATACGCAGTATTTT
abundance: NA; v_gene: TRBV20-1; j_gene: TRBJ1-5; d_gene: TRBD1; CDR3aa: CSAREGAGQPQHF; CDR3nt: TGCAGTGCCCGAGAGGGGGCTGGGCAGCCCCAGCATTTT